The 8 T cell receptor beta chains reported below all come from one sample, sequenced in a study of sequential checkpoint blockade in melanoma. This sample's treatment: randomized to nivolumab then ipilimumab (arm A) or the reverse (arm B). Some clones are missing from TCRdb's copy, which holds only in-frame ones; the method was immunoSEQ multiplex PCR. The repertoire includes 6,000 to 9,000 clones, 25% to 35% of them detected once, and 23% sits in the top ten. Sample: tumor tissue (inferred from file names), taken from a patient given nivolumab and ipilimumab in sequence. Source of these receptors: a human donor with melanoma.

CDR3 amino acids: CASSHHPPTNEAFF. The CDR3 region has the DNA TGTGCCAGCAGCCACCACCCCCCCACAAATGAAGCTTTCTTT. The chain employs TRBV14 and TRBJ1-1, with D unresolved. Germline CDR1 is SGHDN and CDR2 is FVKESK. V gave up 3 bases and J gave up 7 bases, with 15 bases separating them. The CDR3 contains 14 residues.

By proportion, this clone is medium-sized (0.01 to 0.1%). V and J are TRBV11-3 and TRBJ2-3; 7 bases align to TRBD2. Per germline, CDR1 SGHNT and CDR2 YENEEA. The CDR3 is made up of 16 amino acids. V lost 5 bases and J lost 4; bases outside the gene matches: 12. The CDR3 region is CASSPLRREMADTQYF. The CDR3 coding sequence is TGTGCCAGCAGCCCCCTACGGCGGGAGATGGCAGATACGCAGTATTTT.

This sequence joins TRBV19 and TRBJ2-2; D is possibly TRBD1 (5 bases). The CDR3 is 12 residues long. Germline assignment: CDR1 LNHDA and CDR2 SQIVND (reference sequence). V was cut by 6 bases and J by 4 bases, with 6 bases left in between. The CDR3 here is CASRRGTGELFF. In nucleotides, the CDR3 is TGTGCCAGTAGAAGGGGCACCGGGGAGCTGTTTTTT.

The gene calls are TRBV15 and TRBJ1-1; no reliable D call. Germline CDR1 is LNHNV and CDR2 is YYDKDF (reference sequence). Trimming left V 0 bases short and J 10 bases short, with 18 bases between. The CDR3 spans 15 residues. The DNA of the CDR3 is TGTGCCACCAGCAGAGATATTCGTGCCTTCTTCGGAGCTTTCTTT. This codes for CATSRDIRAFFGAFF. The full variable domain, with the rest looked up from reference TRBV15 and TRBJ1-1, is DAMVIQNPRYQVTQFGKPVTLSCSQTLNHNVMYWYQQKSSQAPKLLFHYYDKDFNNEADTPDNFQSRRPNTSFCFLDIRSPGLGDTAMYLCATSRDIRAFFGAFFGQGTRLTVV.

The chain carries TRBV6-8 and TRBJ2-5; 8 bases fit TRBD1. This CDR3 comprises 15 residues. Germline-derived CDR1 and CDR2 are MNHGY and SAAAGT. Losses at the gene ends were 5 bases for V and 6 bases for J; bases not matched to a gene: 11. CDR3 in amino acids: CASSPAGDRGKTQYF. In DNA form, the CDR3 reads TGTGCCAGCAGTCCCGCCGGCGACAGGGGTAAGACCCAGTACTTC.

A few counts support this clone. The V call is TRBV11-1, the J call TRBJ2-7; D unclear. CDR3 length equals 15 residues. Trimming removed 6 bases from V and 0 bases from J, with 15 bases in between. Germline V gene data show CDR1 as SGHAT and CDR2 as FQDESV (reference sequence). CDR3 DNA sequence: TGTGCCAGCAGTGCGCTCGTACAGAACTCCTACGAGCAGTACTTC. Translation: CASSALVQNSYEQYF.

Only a few counts were recorded for this clone. The chain carries TRBV6-8 and TRBJ2-3, with D perhaps TRBD1 (6 bases). Germline CDR1 and CDR2: MNHGY and SAAAGT. The CDR3 is made up of 14 amino acids. V was trimmed by 6 bases and J by 3 bases, leaving 13 bases between them. The CDR3 DNA follows: TGTGCCAGCAGCTCAGGGGTCGGGACAGATACGCAGTATTTT. Translating gives CASSSGVGTDTQYF.

This clone was counted only a few times. The chain joins TRBV7-7 to TRBJ2-7, with 7 bases fitting TRBD2. V lost 0 bases to trimming and J lost 5 bases; unmatched junction nucleotides: 10. CDR1 is SSHAT and CDR2 is FNYEAQ in the germline V gene (reference sequence). The CDR3 has 16 residues. As DNA, the CDR3 is TGTGCCAGCAGCTTAGCCGCCGGGACTACCATCCACGAGCAGTACTTC. Protein: CASSLAAGTTIHEQYF.